Listed here is a single T cell receptor beta chain. Its antigen is undetermined. The germline gene is not matched at one end of the junction; a read error may be the cause. Next came a second PCR, run for about 7 to 12 cycles, which used a sample-barcoded 5' primer along with a J-beta primer mix. Each CDR3 protein gets one entry after TCRdb re-called the 5' RACE reads with MiXCR. The table has about 970,000 distinct CDR3 sequences, roughly 51% seen once. This specimen comes from a study of blood T cells in healthy people across ages. Study observations and caveats: Naive T cell percentage strongly correlated with TCR beta diversity.

There are 12 residues in the CDR3. Germline V lookup: CDR1 MNHEY, CDR2 SVGAGI. Sequencing was performed on blood. This receptor was obtained from a woman in her sixties in good health. V usage is TRBV6-5 and J usage is TRBJ1-4, with TRBD1 matching 7 bases. Written as DNA, the CDR3 is TGTGCCGGCAGCCGGACAGGTGACAAACTGTTTTTT. The encoded protein is CAGSRTGDKLFF.